This entry lists 26 T cell receptor beta chains sequenced from one sample in a study of T cell responses to AZD1222 COVID-19 vaccine. The data were produced by immunoSEQ multiplex PCR, yet TCRdb's version contains in-frame clones alone and is incomplete. The sample yields around 180,000 clones, over 75% seen once. This sample comprised peripheral blood, obtained on day 0 of AZD1222 vaccination. These receptors came from an adult in good health.

The chain couples TRBV5-6 to TRBJ2-3; tentative D call: TRBD1 (6 bases). CDR3 length: 18 amino acids. CDR1 and CDR2 (germline): SGHDT, YYEEEE. V was clipped by 5 bases and J by 3 bases, with 25 bases between them. The CDR3 is CASSRVGWKGTGTDTQYF. CDR3 sequence (DNA): TGTGCCAGCAGTCGTGTGGGTTGGAAGGGCACAGGGACAGATACGCAGTATTTT.

The chain has TRBV4-2 and TRBJ2-1, with 10 nucleotides matching TRBD2. CDR1 is LGHNA and CDR2 is YNFKEQ in the germline V gene. The CDR3 contains 16 residues. V lost 4 bases, J lost 10 bases, and 13 bases stayed unmatched. In nucleotides, the CDR3 is TGTGCCAGCAGCCGTGGACTAGCGGAGGGGCTAAGGGAGCAGTTCTTC. Amino acid sequence: CASSRGLAEGLREQFF.

The chain employs TRBV6-5 and TRBJ1-4, with a possible D match to TRBD1 (5 bases). V dropped 2 bases and J dropped 4 bases, with 11 bases sitting between them. This CDR3 has 15 amino acids. CDR1 is MNHEY, CDR2 SVGAGI, per germline. For the CDR3, the DNA is TGTGCCAGCAGTTACCTGTGGGGGAATAATGAAAAACTGTTTTTT. This translates into CASSYLWGNNEKLFF.

The genes are TRBV6-5 and TRBJ2-7; the D gene is possibly TRBD1 (5 bases). Trimming stripped 7 bases from V and 0 bases from J, with 16 bases between. Per germline, CDR1 MNHEY and CDR2 SVGAGI. The CDR3 covers 15 residues. The CDR3 nucleotides read TGTGCCAGCACTCAAGGACAAGGGGTCTCCTACGAGCAGTACTTC. It translates to CASTQGQGVSYEQYF.

This chain joins TRBV2 and TRBJ2-2; tentatively, D is TRBD2 (5 bases). Trimming stripped 7 bases from V and 6 bases from J, with 15 bases between. CDR1 is SNHLY, CDR2 FYNNEI, per germline. This CDR3 spans 14 amino acids. CDR3 sequence (DNA): TGTGCCAGCATTGGGGAGAGGGCGGCCGGGGAGCTGTTTTTT. It encodes CASIGERAAGELFF.

The V and J genes are TRBV20-1 and TRBJ1-6; unclear D gene. Trimming shortened V by 3 bases and J by 8 bases, and 20 bases separated the two germline ends. Germline V gives CDR1 DFQATT, CDR2 SNEGSKA (reference sequence). This CDR3 is 16 amino acids long. The CDR3 sequence is CSASWSGGVRDSPLHF. In DNA form, the CDR3 reads TGCAGTGCTAGTTGGTCGGGCGGCGTGCGGGATTCACCCCTCCACTTT.

The V gene is TRBV5-5, the J gene TRBJ2-2; D may correspond to TRBD1 or TRBD2 (5 bases each). The V end lost 4 bases, the J end lost 7 bases, and 20 bases lay between the germline ends. Germline V gene lookup returns CDR1 SGHKS and CDR2 YYEKEE (reference sequence). The CDR3 totals 16 residues. The CDR3 nucleotides are TGTGCCAGCAGCACCATGAGAGGGGTTGGCGACGGGGAGCTGTTTTTT. Translating gives CASSTMRGVGDGELFF.

The rearrangement joins TRBV5-4 to TRBJ2-7; D remains ambiguous. V lost 2 bases and J 0 bases, leaving 0 bases between the germline ends. CDR3 size: 11 residues. The germline V gene has CDR1 SGHNT and CDR2 YYREEE (reference sequence). The CDR3 region is CASSFSYEQYF. CDR3 DNA: TGTGCCAGCAGCTTCTCCTACGAGCAGTACTTC.

CDR3 sequence (DNA): TGTGCCAGCAGTTTACCCCGGACAGGGGAAAGCACAGATACGCAGTATTTT. Its protein product is CASSLPRTGESTDTQYF. The chain employs TRBV28 and TRBJ2-3; 9 bases are a match to TRBD1. The CDR3 sequence is 17 residues long. CDR1 and CDR2 from the germline V gene are MDHEN and SYDVKM. V lost 2 bases and J lost 0; bases outside the gene matches: 6.

This sequence joins TRBV5-6 and TRBJ2-3; D unclear. From germline, CDR1 is SGHDT and CDR2 YYEEEE. V lost 4 bases and J lost 1, with 10 bases in between. The CDR3 has 14 residues. The DNA of the CDR3 is TGTGCCAGCAGCATGACGGCCCGCACAGATACGCAGTATTTT. This codes for CASSMTARTDTQYF.

The V and J genes are TRBV7-3 and TRBJ2-1; TRBD2 aligns across 10 bases. Trimming cost V 2 bases and J 7 bases; bases outside gene matches: 8. CDR1 is SGHTA and CDR2 is FQGTGA in the germline V gene. The CDR3 length is 16 residues. In DNA form, the CDR3 reads TGTGCCAGCAGCTTACTTAGCGGGGGGTACCGTAATGAGCAGTTCTTC. This codes for CASSLLSGGYRNEQFF.

V is TRBV7-2 and J is TRBJ2-1; tentative D call: TRBD1 (5 bases). V dropped 2 bases and J dropped 10 bases, with 9 bases sitting between them. From germline, CDR1 is SGHTA and CDR2 FQGNSA. The CDR3 contains 12 residues. The CDR3: CASSLWGREQFF. The CDR3 DNA reads TGTGCCAGCAGCTTATGGGGCCGGGAGCAGTTCTTC.

V gene TRBV5-1 combines with J gene TRBJ1-3; perhaps TRBD1 as D (5 bases). V was pared by 0 bases and J by 0 bases, with 13 bases between. This CDR3 is 17 amino acids long. From germline, CDR1 is SGHRS and CDR2 YFSETQ. Here the CDR3 reads CASSLVGGLASGNTIYF. The CDR3 region has the DNA TGCGCCAGCAGCTTGGTGGGGGGTCTGGCCTCTGGAAACACCATATATTTT.

The genes are TRBV29-1 and TRBJ2-3, with D perhaps TRBD1 or TRBD2 (5 bases each). Germline CDR1 reads SQVTM; CDR2 reads ANQGSEA. V was clipped by 4 bases and J by 1 base, with 9 bases between them. The CDR3 is 13 amino acids. The CDR3 sequence is CSVGRGGTDTQYF. Here the CDR3 DNA reads TGCAGCGTTGGCCGAGGGGGCACAGATACGCAGTATTTT.

V is TRBV7-2 and J is TRBJ1-5; the D is unclear. V was clipped by 5 bases and J by 4 bases, with 3 bases between them. CDR1 is SGHTA and CDR2 is FQGNSA in the germline V gene. The CDR3 spans 11 residues. DNA of the CDR3: TGTGCCAGCAGCCAAAATCAGCCCCAGCATTTT. Translation gives CASSQNQPQHF.

The chain links TRBV4-3 to TRBJ2-7, with 11 positions matching TRBD2. The CDR3 has 18 residues. With 4 bases clipped from V and 4 bases from J, the junction kept 15 bases outside the gene matches. CDR1 is LGHNA, CDR2 YSLEER, per germline. As DNA, the CDR3 is TGCGCCAGCAGCCGGGAACTAGCGGGGGCAAGCCAGTTGTACGAGCAGTACTTC. Translation: CASSRELAGASQLYEQYF.

The chain has TRBV14 and TRBJ2-5; no clear D. V lost 3 bases to trimming and J lost 5 bases, with 10 bases between them. This CDR3 is built from 13 residues. The germline CDR1 and CDR2 sequences are SGHDN and FVKESK. The CDR3 here is CASSHVVGETQYF. The CDR3 DNA follows: TGTGCCAGCAGCCACGTCGTGGGGGAGACCCAGTACTTC.

The gene calls are TRBV7-3 and TRBJ1-1; D not certain. The CDR3 is 14 amino acids. V lost 8 bases, J lost 1 base, and 14 bases lay in between. Per germline, CDR1 SGHTA and CDR2 FQGTGA. The chain's CDR3 is CASGEGNPNTEAFF. CDR3 DNA: TGTGCCAGCGGGGAGGGTAACCCGAACACTGAAGCTTTCTTT.

CDR3 protein: CASTRDRGENGYTF. In DNA form, the CDR3 reads TGTGCCAGTACGCGCGACAGGGGGGAGAATGGCTACACCTTC. J is TRBJ1-2 and V is TRBV18, with 9 bases lining up with TRBD1. The CDR3 has 14 amino acids. Trimming at V came to 9 bases and at J to 6 bases, leaving 11 bases not matched to a gene. The germline V gene has CDR1 KGHSH and CDR2 LQKENI.

V usage is TRBV21-1 and J usage is TRBJ2-5; the D segment call TRBD1 is taken from the table without a DNA check. TRBV21-1 is a pseudogene. CDR3 length: 15 amino acids. The CDR3 region has the DNA TGTGCCAGCAGCAAAGGGGGAACAGGGAAGGAGACCCAGTACTTC. Translating it yields CASSKGGTGKETQYF.

The chain joins TRBV7-2 to TRBJ2-1; D unresolved. CDR1 is SGHTA, CDR2 FQGNSA, per germline. The CDR3 spans 14 residues. V was pared by 1 base and J by 2 bases, with 6 bases between. CDR3 sequence reads: CASSLETTYNEQFF. As DNA, the CDR3 is TGTGCCAGCAGCTTAGAGACGACCTACAATGAGCAGTTCTTC. Using reference TRBV7-2 and TRBJ2-1 for the parts outside the CDR3, the full variable domain is GAGVSQSPSNKVTEKGKDVELRCDPISGHTALYWYRQSLGQGLEFLIYFQGNSAPDKSGLPSDRFSAERTGGSVSTLTIQRTQQEDSAVYLCASSLETTYNEQFFGPGTRLTVL.

This chain links TRBV7-9 with TRBJ1-6; 7 positions match TRBD1. The CDR3 is 13 residues long. V lost 4 bases and J lost 10; bases outside the gene matches: 4. Germline V gene lookup returns CDR1 SEHNR and CDR2 FQNEAQ (reference sequence). CDR3 sequence: CASSSTGVSPLHF. In DNA, the CDR3 is TGTGCCAGCAGCTCTACAGGGGTCTCACCCCTCCACTTT.

This chain links TRBV6-1 with TRBJ2-7; D is possibly TRBD2 (7 bases). The V end lost 2 bases, the J end lost 2 bases, and 10 bases lay between the germline ends. This CDR3 region has 14 residues. The germline V gene has CDR1 MNHNS and CDR2 SASEGT. Here the CDR3 reads CASSELGGPYEQYF. In nucleotides, the CDR3 is TGTGCCAGCAGTGAATTGGGGGGGCCCTACGAGCAGTACTTC.

V usage is TRBV9 and J usage is TRBJ1-2, with 9 bases fitting TRBD1. Germline CDR1 reads SGDLS; CDR2 reads YYNGEE. The CDR3 spans 15 residues. Germline trimming cut 3 bases from V and 4 bases from J; bases unmatched to any gene: 7. The CDR3 bases are TGTGCCAGCAGCGACCCTAGGACAGGGGTCTATGGCTACACCTTC. It encodes CASSDPRTGVYGYTF.

V and J are TRBV5-1 and TRBJ2-7; D tentatively fits TRBD1 or TRBD2 (5 bases each). Germline CDR1 SGHRS, CDR2 YFSETQ. This CDR3 region has 15 residues. V dropped 4 bases and J dropped 3 bases, with 17 bases sitting between them. This chain's CDR3 is CASSPGRGRVYEQYF. CDR3 in DNA: TGCGCCAGCAGCCCGGGAAGGGGAAGGGTCTACGAGCAGTACTTC.

This clone was recorded only once. This chain links TRBV6-5 with TRBJ1-1; 11 bases align to TRBD1. The CDR3 runs 14 residues. The V and J ends lost 6 bases and 6 bases, in that order; junction bases with no gene match: 6. CDR1 is MNHEY and CDR2 is SVGAGI in the germline V gene. In DNA, the CDR3 is TGTGCCAGCAGGAAGGACAGGGGGCAGGCTGAAGCTTTCTTT. Its translation: CASRKDRGQAEAFF.